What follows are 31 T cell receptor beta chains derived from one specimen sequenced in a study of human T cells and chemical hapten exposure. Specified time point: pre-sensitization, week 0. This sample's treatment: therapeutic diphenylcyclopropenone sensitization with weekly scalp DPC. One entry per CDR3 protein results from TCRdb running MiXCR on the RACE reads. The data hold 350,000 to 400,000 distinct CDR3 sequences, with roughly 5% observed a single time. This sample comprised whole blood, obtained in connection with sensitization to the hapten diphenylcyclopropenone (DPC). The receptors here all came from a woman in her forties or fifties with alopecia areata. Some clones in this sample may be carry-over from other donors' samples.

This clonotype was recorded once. CDR3 bases: TGCAGCGTTGAGACGGGCCCGGGGGATGGCTACACCTTC. It codes for CSVETGPGDGYTF. The chain has TRBV29-1 and TRBJ1-2, with TRBD1 as a possible D gene (5 bases). V was cut by 3 bases and J by 6 bases, with 14 bases left in between. Germline V gene lookup returns CDR1 SQVTM and CDR2 ANQGSEA. There are 13 residues in the CDR3.

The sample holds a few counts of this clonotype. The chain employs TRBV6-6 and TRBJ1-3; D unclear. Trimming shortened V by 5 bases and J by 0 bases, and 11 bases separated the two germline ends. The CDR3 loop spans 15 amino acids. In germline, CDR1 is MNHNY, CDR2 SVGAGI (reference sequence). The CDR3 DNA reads TGTGCCAGCAGTAAGGACCGGCCCTCTGGAAACACCATATATTTT. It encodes CASSKDRPSGNTIYF.

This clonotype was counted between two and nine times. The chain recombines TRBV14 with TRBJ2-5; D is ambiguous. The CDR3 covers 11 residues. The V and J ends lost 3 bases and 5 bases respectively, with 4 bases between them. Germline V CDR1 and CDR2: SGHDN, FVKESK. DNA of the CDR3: TGTGCCAGCAGCCATTTGGAGACCCAGTACTTC. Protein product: CASSHLETQYF. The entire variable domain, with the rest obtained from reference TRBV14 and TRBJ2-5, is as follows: EAGVTQFPSHSVIEKGQTVTLRCDPISGHDNLYWYRRVMGKEIKFLLHFVKESKQDESGMPNNRFLAERTGGTYSTLKVQPAELEDSGVYFCASSHLETQYFGPGTRLLVL.

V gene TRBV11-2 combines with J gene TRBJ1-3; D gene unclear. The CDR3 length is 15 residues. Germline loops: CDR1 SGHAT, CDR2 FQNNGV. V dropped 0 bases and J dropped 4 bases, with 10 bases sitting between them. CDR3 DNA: TGTGCCAGCAGCTTAGAAAGGCGATCCGGAAACACCATATATTTT. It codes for CASSLERRSGNTIYF.

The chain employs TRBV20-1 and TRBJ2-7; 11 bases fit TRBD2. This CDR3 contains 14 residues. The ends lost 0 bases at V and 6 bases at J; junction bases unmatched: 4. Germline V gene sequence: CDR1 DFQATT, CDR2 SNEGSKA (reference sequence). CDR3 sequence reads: CSARDLAGGGEQYF. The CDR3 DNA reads TGCAGTGCTAGAGATCTAGCGGGAGGCGGCGAGCAGTACTTC.

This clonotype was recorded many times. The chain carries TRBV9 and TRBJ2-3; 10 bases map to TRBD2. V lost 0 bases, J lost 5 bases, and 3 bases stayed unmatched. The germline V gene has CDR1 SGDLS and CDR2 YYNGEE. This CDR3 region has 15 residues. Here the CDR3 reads CASSVGVAGGDTQYF. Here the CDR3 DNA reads TGTGCCAGCAGCGTAGGCGTAGCGGGAGGAGATACGCAGTATTTT.

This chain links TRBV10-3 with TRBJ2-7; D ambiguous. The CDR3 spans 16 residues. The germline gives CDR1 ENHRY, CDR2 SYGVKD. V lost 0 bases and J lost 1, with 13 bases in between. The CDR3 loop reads CAISESILDGSYEQYF. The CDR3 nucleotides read TGTGCCATCAGTGAGTCCATTCTAGACGGGTCCTACGAGCAGTACTTC.

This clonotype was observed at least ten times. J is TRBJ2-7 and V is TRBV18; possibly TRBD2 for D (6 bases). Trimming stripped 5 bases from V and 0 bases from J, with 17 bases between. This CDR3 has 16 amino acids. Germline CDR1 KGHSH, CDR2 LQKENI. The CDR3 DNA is TGTGCCAGCTCATCAAACTGGGCGGGGAGCTCCTACGAGCAGTACTTC. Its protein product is CASSSNWAGSSYEQYF.

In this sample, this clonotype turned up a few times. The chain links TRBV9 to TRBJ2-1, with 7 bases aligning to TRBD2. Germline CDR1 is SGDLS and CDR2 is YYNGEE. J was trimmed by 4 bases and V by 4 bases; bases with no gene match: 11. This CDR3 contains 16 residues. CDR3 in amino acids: CASSPDPSGLYNEQFF. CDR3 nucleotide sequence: TGTGCCAGCAGCCCCGACCCTAGCGGATTATACAATGAGCAGTTCTTC.

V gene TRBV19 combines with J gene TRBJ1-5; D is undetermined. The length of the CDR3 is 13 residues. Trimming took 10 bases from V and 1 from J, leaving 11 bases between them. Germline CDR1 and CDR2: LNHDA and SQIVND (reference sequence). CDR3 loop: CATAVGSNQPQHF. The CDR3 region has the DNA TGTGCCACCGCAGTAGGAAGCAATCAGCCCCAGCATTTT.

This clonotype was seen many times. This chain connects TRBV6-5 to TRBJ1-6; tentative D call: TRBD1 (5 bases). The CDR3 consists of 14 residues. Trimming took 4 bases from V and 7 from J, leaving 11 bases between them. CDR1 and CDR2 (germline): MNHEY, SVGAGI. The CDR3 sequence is CASSSRVGNSPLHF. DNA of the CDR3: TGTGCCAGCAGTTCCAGGGTCGGGAATTCACCCCTCCACTTT.

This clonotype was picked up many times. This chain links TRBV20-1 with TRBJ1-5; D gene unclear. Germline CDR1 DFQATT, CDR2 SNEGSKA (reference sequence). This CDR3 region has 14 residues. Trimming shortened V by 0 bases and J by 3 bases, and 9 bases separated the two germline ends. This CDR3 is CSARDLRDNQPQHF. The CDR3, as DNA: TGCAGTGCTAGAGATCTCCGGGACAATCAGCCCCAGCATTTT.

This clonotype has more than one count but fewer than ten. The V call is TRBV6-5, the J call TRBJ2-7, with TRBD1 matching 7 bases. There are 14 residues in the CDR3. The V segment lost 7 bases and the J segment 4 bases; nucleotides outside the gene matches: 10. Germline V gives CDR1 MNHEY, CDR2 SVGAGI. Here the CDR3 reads CASKRQGRLYEQYF. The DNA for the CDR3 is TGTGCCAGCAAACGACAGGGACGCCTTTACGAGCAGTACTTC.

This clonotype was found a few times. The CDR3 region is CSAMLQRDRVNEQYF. The DNA of the CDR3 is TGCAGTGCTATGCTCCAACGGGACAGGGTCAACGAGCAGTACTTC. The rearrangement uses TRBV20-1 and TRBJ2-7; 9 positions match TRBD1. CDR3 size: 15 residues. Looked up from germline, CDR1 is DFQATT and CDR2 is SNEGSKA (reference sequence). V gave up 4 bases and J gave up 5 bases; unmatched junction bases: 12.

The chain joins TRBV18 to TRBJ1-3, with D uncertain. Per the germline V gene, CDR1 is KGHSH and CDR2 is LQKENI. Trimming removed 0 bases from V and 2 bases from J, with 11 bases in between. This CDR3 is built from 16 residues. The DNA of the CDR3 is TGTGCCAGCTCACCACCTCTGTTGATCCCTGGAAACACCATATATTTT. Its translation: CASSPPLLIPGNTIYF. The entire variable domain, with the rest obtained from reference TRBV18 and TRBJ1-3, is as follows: NAGVMQNPRHLVRRRGQEARLRCSPMKGHSHVYWYRQLPEEGLKFMVYLQKENIIDESGMPKERFSAEFPKEGPSILRIQQVVRGDSAAYFCASSPPLLIPGNTIYFGEGSWLTVV.

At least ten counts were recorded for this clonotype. DNA of the CDR3: TGTGCCAGCAGTTTAAGGGGGGTTAGCAATCAGCCCCAGCATTTT. Encoded protein: CASSLRGVSNQPQHF. The V gene is TRBV12-3 or TRBV12-4, the J gene TRBJ1-5; possibly TRBD1 for D (6 bases). Trimming shortened V by 2 bases and J by 0 bases, and 8 bases separated the two germline ends. This CDR3 contains 15 residues.

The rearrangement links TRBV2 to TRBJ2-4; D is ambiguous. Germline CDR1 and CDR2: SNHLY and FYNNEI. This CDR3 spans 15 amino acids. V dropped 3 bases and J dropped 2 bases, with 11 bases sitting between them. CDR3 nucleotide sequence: TGTGCCAGCAGTGATGGGGTCGGCCCCAAAAACATTCAGTACTTC. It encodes CASSDGVGPKNIQYF.

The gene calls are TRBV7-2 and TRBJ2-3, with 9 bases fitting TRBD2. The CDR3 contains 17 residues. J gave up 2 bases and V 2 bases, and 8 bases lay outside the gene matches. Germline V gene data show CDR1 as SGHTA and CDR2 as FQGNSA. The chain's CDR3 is CASSLSPRTSVTDTQYF. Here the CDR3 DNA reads TGTGCCAGCAGCTTAAGCCCACGGACTAGCGTCACAGATACGCAGTATTTT.

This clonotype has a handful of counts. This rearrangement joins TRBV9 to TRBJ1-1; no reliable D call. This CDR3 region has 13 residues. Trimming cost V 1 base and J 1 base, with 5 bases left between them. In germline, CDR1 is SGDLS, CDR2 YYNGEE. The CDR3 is CASSVWPNTEAFF. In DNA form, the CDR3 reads TGTGCCAGCAGCGTATGGCCGAACACTGAAGCTTTCTTT.

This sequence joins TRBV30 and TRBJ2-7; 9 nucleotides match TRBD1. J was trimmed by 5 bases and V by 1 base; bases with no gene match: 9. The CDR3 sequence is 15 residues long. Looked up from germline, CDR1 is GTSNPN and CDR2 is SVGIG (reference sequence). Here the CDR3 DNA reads TGTGCCTGGAGTGCCCTGTGGGGGACAGGGAACGAGCAGTACTTC. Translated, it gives CAWSALWGTGNEQYF.

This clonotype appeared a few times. CDR3 residues: CATSDLSGGKDEQFF. In DNA, the CDR3 is TGTGCCACCAGTGATTTGTCAGGGGGCAAGGATGAGCAGTTCTTC. J is TRBJ2-1 and V is TRBV24-1; 8 bases are a match to TRBD1. The V gene's germline CDR1 is KGHDR and CDR2 SFDVKD. This CDR3 comprises 15 residues. After removal of 0 bases from V and 8 bases from J, the junction contained 5 bases not matched to a gene.

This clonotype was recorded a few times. CDR3: CASSPPSGQPQHF. As DNA, the CDR3 is TGTGCCAGCAGTCCCCCCTCAGGGCAGCCCCAGCATTTT. This chain connects TRBV12-3 or TRBV12-4 to TRBJ1-5; possibly TRBD1 for D (5 bases). The CDR3 extends over 13 amino acids. Trimming took off 5 bases at V and 7 bases at J, with 12 bases between the two ends.

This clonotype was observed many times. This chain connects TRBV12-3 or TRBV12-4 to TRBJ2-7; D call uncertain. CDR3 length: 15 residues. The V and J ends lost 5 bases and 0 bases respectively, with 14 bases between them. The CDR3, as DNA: TGTGCCAGCAGTACCGAAACCTCCAGCTCCTACGAGCAGTACTTC. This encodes CASSTETSSSYEQYF.

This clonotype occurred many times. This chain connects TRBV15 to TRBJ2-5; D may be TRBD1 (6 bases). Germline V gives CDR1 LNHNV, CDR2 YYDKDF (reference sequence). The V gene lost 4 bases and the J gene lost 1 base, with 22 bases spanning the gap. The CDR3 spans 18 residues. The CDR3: CATSTIERKTGFQETQYF. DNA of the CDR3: TGTGCCACCAGCACGATCGAACGAAAAACAGGGTTCCAAGAGACCCAGTACTTC.

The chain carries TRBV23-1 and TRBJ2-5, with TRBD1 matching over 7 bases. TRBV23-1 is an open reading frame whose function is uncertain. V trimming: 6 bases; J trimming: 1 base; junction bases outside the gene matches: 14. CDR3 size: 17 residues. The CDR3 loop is CASRDLRTGTVQETQYF. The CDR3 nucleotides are TGCGCCAGCAGAGACCTAAGGACAGGAACAGTCCAAGAGACCCAGTACTTC.

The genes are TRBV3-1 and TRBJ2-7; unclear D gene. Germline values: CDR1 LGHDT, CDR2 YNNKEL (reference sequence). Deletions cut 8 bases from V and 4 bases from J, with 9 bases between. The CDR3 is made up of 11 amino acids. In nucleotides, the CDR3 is TGTGCCAGCGGCACGGCATACGAGCAGTACTTC. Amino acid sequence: CASGTAYEQYF.

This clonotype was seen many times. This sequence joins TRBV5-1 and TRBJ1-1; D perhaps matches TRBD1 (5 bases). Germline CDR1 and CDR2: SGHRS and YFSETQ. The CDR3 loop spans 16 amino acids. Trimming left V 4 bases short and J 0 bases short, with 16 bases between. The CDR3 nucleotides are TGCGCCAGCAGCCCGGCCAGGACAAGCATGAACACTGAAGCTTTCTTT. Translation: CASSPARTSMNTEAFF. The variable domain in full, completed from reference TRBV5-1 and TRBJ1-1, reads KAGVTQTPRYLIKTRGQQVTLSCSPISGHRSVSWYQQTPGQGLQFLFEYFSETQRNKGNFPGRFSGRQFSNSRSEMNVSTLELGDSALYLCASSPARTSMNTEAFFGQGTRLTVV.

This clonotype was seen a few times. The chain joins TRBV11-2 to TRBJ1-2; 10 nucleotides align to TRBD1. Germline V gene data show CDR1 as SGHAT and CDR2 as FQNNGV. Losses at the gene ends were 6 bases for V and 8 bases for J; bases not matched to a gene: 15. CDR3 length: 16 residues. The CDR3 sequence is CASSSGTGALNPGYTF. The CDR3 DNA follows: TGTGCCAGCAGTTCCGGGACAGGGGCCCTAAATCCGGGCTACACCTTC.

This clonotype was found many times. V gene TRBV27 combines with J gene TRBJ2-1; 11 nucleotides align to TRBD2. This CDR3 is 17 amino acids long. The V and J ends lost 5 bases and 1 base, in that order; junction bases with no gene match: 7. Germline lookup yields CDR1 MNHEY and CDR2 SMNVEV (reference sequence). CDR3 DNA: TGTGCCAGCAGTGTTAGCGGGAGGGCCTGGTCCTACAATGAGCAGTTCTTC. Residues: CASSVSGRAWSYNEQFF.

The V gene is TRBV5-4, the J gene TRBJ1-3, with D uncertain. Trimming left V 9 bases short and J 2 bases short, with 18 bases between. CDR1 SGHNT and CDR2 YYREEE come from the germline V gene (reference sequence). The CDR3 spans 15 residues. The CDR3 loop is CATKDHRKAGNTIYF. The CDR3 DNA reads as TGTGCCACCAAAGACCACCGAAAGGCTGGAAACACCATATATTTT.

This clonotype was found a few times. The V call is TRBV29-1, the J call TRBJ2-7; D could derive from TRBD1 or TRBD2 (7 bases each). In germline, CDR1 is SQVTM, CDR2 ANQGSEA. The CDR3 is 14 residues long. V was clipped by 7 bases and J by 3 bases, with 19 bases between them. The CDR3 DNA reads TGCAGCGGTGGGGGGGAGAGGGACAGCTACGAGCAGTACTTC. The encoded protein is CSGGGERDSYEQYF.